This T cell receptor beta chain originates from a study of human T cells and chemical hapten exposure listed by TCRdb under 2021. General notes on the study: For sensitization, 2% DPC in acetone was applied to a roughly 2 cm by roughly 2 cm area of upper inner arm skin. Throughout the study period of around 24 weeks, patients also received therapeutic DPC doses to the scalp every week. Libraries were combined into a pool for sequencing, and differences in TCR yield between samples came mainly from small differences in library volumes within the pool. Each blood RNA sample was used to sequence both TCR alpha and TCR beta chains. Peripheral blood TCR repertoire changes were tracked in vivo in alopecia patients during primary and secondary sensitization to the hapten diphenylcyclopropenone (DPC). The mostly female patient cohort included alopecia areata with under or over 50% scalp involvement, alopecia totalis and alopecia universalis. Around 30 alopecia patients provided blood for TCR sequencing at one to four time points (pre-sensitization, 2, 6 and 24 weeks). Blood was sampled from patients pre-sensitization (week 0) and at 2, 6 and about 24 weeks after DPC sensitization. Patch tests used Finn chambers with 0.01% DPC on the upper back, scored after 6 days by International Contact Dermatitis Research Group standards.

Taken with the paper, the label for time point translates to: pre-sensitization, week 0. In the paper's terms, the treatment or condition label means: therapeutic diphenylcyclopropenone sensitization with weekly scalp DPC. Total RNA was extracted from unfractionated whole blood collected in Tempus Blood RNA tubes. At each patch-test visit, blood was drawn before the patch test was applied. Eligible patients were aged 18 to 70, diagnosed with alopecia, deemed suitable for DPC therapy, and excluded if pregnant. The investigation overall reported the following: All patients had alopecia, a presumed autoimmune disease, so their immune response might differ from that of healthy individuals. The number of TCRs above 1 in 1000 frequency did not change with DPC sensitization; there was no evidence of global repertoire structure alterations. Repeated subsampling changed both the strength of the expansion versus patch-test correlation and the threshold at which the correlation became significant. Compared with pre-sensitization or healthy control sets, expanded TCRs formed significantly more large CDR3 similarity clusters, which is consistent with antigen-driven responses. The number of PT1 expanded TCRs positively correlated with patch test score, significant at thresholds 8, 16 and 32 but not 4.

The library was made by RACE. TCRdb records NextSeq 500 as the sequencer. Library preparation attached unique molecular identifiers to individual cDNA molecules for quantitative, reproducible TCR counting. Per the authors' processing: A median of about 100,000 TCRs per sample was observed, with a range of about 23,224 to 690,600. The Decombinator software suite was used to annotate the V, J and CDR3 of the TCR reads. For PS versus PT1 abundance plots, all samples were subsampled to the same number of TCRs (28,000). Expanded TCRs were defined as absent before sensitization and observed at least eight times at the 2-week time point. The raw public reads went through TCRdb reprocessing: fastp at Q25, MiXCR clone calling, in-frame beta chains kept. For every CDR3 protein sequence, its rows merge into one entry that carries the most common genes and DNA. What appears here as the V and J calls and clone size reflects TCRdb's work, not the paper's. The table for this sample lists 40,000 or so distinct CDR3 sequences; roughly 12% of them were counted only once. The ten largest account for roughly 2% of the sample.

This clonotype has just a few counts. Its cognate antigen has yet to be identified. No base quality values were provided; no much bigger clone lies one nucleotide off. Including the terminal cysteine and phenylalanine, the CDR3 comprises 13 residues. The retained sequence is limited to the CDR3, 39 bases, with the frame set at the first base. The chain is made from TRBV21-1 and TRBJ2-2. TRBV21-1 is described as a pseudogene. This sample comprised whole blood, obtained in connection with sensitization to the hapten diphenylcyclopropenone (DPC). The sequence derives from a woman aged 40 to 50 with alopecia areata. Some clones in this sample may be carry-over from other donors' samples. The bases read TGTGCCAGCAGCAAAAATAAGACCGGGGAGCTGTTTTTT. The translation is CASSKNKTGELFF.